This passage covers 30 T cell receptor beta chains from one sample sequenced in a study of shared clonotypes between healthy human individuals. Repertoires were generated with immunoSEQ multiplex PCR, while TCRdb's copy carries only in-frame clones and drops some. Found here are over 95,000 clones, around 68% of them singletons; the top ten hold about 22%. Sequenced sample: memory CD8+ T cells sorted from blood. As for subset: CD45RO+ cells pooled with CCR7-negative TemRA cells. The source of these receptors is a woman between 25 and 40 years old in good health.

The rearrangement joins TRBV5-1 to TRBJ1-3; the D gene is possibly TRBD1 (5 bases). Germline V lookup: CDR1 SGHRS, CDR2 YFSETQ. V lost 4 bases, J lost 3 bases, and 11 bases lay in between. The CDR3 is 14 amino acids. This CDR3 is CASSVGTDGNTIYF. CDR3 DNA sequence: TGCGCCAGCAGCGTCGGGACTGATGGAAACACCATATATTTT.

This clone ranks as medium-sized. This chain joins TRBV19 and TRBJ2-1, with 10 bases fitting TRBD2. The CDR3 covers 15 residues. Looked up from germline, CDR1 is LNHDA and CDR2 is SQIVND (reference sequence). Losses at the gene ends were 3 bases for V and 5 bases for J; bases not matched to a gene: 4. CDR3 loop: CASSIWLAGDNEQFF. CDR3 nucleotides: TGTGCCAGTAGTATCTGGCTAGCGGGAGACAATGAGCAGTTCTTC.

The rearrangement joins TRBV7-9 to TRBJ2-6; a weak D match, TRBD1 (6 bases). Germline CDR1 is SEHNR and CDR2 is FQNEAQ (reference sequence). Trimming stripped 6 bases from V and 2 bases from J, with 8 bases between. This CDR3 has 14 amino acids. The CDR3 bases are TGTGCCAGCAGTTCAGGGGCTGGGGCCAACGTCCTGACTTTC. Translated, it gives CASSSGAGANVLTF. Full variable domain (rest looked up from reference TRBV7-9 and TRBJ2-6): DTGVSQNPRHKITKRGQNVTFRCDPISEHNRLYWYRQTLGQGPEFLTYFQNEAQLEKSRLLSDRFSAERPKGSFSTLEIQRTEQGDSAMYLCASSSGAGANVLTFGAGSRLTVL.

This clone was seen once. The chain has TRBV27 and TRBJ2-1; 10 nucleotides align to TRBD1. There are 16 residues in the CDR3. V lost 4 bases, J lost 7 bases, and 10 bases stayed unmatched. The germline CDR1 and CDR2 sequences are MNHEY and SMNVEV (reference sequence). The CDR3 DNA is TGTGCCAGCAGTTCCTTACACCGGGACAGGGGTAATGAGCAGTTCTTC. Its translation is CASSSLHRDRGNEQFF.

Concerning this clone itself: This sample also contains other DNA sequences that code for the same CDR3. Here the CDR3 DNA reads TGTGCCACCAGCAGAGATTCTAGCGGGAGCAATGAGCAGTTCTTC. It yields the protein CATSRDSSGSNEQFF. The genes are TRBV15 and TRBJ2-1, with TRBD2 identical over 10 bases. CDR1 and CDR2 (germline): LNHNV, YYDKDF (reference sequence). This CDR3 is 15 amino acids long. V lost 0 bases to trimming and J lost 6 bases; unmatched junction nucleotides: 2.

CDR3 DNA sequence: TGTGCCAGCAGTGACAGGGGGCACACTGAAGCTTTCTTT. It specifies CASSDRGHTEAFF. The chain combines TRBV6-6 with TRBJ1-1; 10 bases line up with TRBD1. This CDR3 comprises 13 residues. V lost 5 bases to trimming and J lost 3 bases; unmatched junction nucleotides: 0. Germline V lookup: CDR1 MNHNY, CDR2 SVGAGI (reference sequence).

The chain recombines TRBV5-1 with TRBJ2-2, with 9 positions matching TRBD2. V was pared by 2 bases and J by 5 bases, with 7 bases of the junction left unmatched. This CDR3 contains 16 residues. The germline V gene has CDR1 SGHRS and CDR2 YFSETQ. The CDR3: CASSFPVAGETGELFF. The CDR3 DNA sequence: TGCGCCAGCAGCTTCCCCGTAGCGGGAGAAACCGGGGAGCTGTTTTTT. Drawing the rest from reference TRBV5-1 and TRBJ2-2, the complete variable domain is KAGVTQTPRYLIKTRGQQVTLSCSPISGHRSVSWYQQTPGQGLQFLFEYFSETQRNKGNFPGRFSGRQFSNSRSEMNVSTLELGDSALYLCASSFPVAGETGELFFGEGSRLTVL.

This clone has a handful of counts. The chain recombines TRBV2 with TRBJ1-5, with unresolved D. Germline CDR1 is SNHLY and CDR2 is FYNNEI. CDR3 length: 13 amino acids. V lost 5 bases, J lost 1 base, and 6 bases lay in between. The CDR3 spells CASSWESNQPQHF. The CDR3 DNA reads as TGTGCCAGCAGTTGGGAGAGCAATCAGCCCCAGCATTTT.

The chain recombines TRBV7-9 with TRBJ2-7; TRBD2 agrees at 11 bases. The V gene end was trimmed by 5 bases and the J gene end by 2 bases; junction bases not matched to a gene: 8. The CDR3 sequence is 16 residues long. Germline V gene lookup returns CDR1 SEHNR and CDR2 FQNEAQ (reference sequence). The CDR3 region is CASSLTTSGRTYEQYF. The CDR3, as DNA: TGTGCCAGCAGCCTAACCACTAGCGGGAGAACCTACGAGCAGTACTTC.

This sequence joins TRBV2 and TRBJ2-3; D remains ambiguous. Deletions cut 1 base from V and 4 bases from J, with 3 bases between. Germline V gene data show CDR1 as SNHLY and CDR2 as FYNNEI. The CDR3 runs to 12 residues. The CDR3 bases are TGTGCCAGCAGTGAAGGGTCAGATACGCAGTATTTT. This sequence encodes CASSEGSDTQYF.

This chain uses TRBV6-5 with TRBJ2-7; D is uncertain. Germline values: CDR1 MNHEY, CDR2 SVGAGI. V lost 0 bases and J lost 6, with 15 bases in between. The CDR3 is made up of 15 amino acids. The CDR3 DNA follows: TGTGCCAGCAGTTACTCGGTCTTCCCCCCGTCCGAGCAGTACTTC. Protein: CASSYSVFPPSEQYF.

This clone was counted a few times. The rearrangement links TRBV4-1 to TRBJ2-3; 8 bases agree with TRBD2. The V and J ends lost 0 bases and 0 bases, in that order; junction bases with no gene match: 5. CDR3 length: 17 residues. CDR1 is MGHRA, CDR2 YSYEKL, per germline. The CDR3 reads CASSQDPGGRSTDTQYF. The CDR3 nucleotides are TGCGCCAGCAGCCAAGATCCTGGCGGGAGGAGCACAGATACGCAGTATTTT.

V is TRBV6-1 and J is TRBJ2-5; tentatively, D is TRBD2 (5 bases). This CDR3 is built from 15 residues. The germline gives CDR1 MNHNS, CDR2 SASEGT. Trimming pared 0 bases from V and 4 bases from J, leaving 12 bases between. For the CDR3, the DNA is TGTGCCAGCAGTGAAGCGATGGGAGCCGTAGAGACCCAGTACTTC. This encodes CASSEAMGAVETQYF.

J is TRBJ1-6 and V is TRBV19; D is undetermined. Germline values: CDR1 LNHDA, CDR2 SQIVND (reference sequence). With 5 bases removed from V and 7 bases from J, the gap between germline ends came to 18 bases. CDR3 length: 16 residues. The CDR3, as DNA: TGTGCCAGTAGTGTTTCTGGTCCGTTAAGCAATTCACCCCTCCACTTT. Translating gives CASSVSGPLSNSPLHF.

V usage is TRBV10-3 and J usage is TRBJ1-1; D is undetermined. The CDR3 runs to 15 residues. V was cut by 6 bases and J by 7 bases, with 21 bases left in between. CDR1 is ENHRY and CDR2 is SYGVKD in the germline V gene. Here the CDR3 reads CAISRSQLRASEAFF. DNA for the CDR3: TGTGCCATCAGCCGAAGCCAGCTGCGTGCTAGTGAAGCTTTCTTT.

V is TRBV2 and J is TRBJ1-2; possibly TRBD1 for D (5 bases). The germline V gene has CDR1 SNHLY and CDR2 FYNNEI. CDR3 size: 14 residues. The ends were cut back, 4 bases at V and 2 bases at J, with 11 bases in the middle. Written as DNA, the CDR3 is TGTGCCAGCAGTGGGGCCGGGGCCAACTATGGCTACACCTTC. Protein product: CASSGAGANYGYTF.

This clone occurred a few times. The chain is built from TRBV4-1 and TRBJ2-5, with D perhaps matching TRBD2 (5 bases). The J call is uncertain, as TRBJ2-7 better fits the DNA end. The CDR3 length is 15 residues. Germline CDR1 reads MGHRA; CDR2 reads YSYEKL. CDR3 DNA sequence: TGCGCCAGCAGCCCGCTAAACGGTCTAGCCCGCGAGCAGTACTTC. Translated: CASSPLNGLAREQYF.

This clone came up many times. The same CDR3 is also encoded by other DNA sequences in this sample. This CDR3 is CASRLAGSSYNEQFF. The CDR3 bases are TGTGCCAGCAGGCTAGCGGGGAGTTCGTACAATGAGCAGTTCTTC. The chain combines TRBV2 with TRBJ2-1, with TRBD2 matching over 9 bases. Germline lookup yields CDR1 SNHLY and CDR2 FYNNEI. The V and J ends lost 6 bases and 4 bases, in that order; junction bases with no gene match: 7. CDR3 length: 15 residues.

V and J are TRBV4-1 and TRBJ1-5; D is ambiguous. The CDR3 runs to 16 residues. Germline values: CDR1 MGHRA, CDR2 YSYEKL. V was trimmed by 0 bases and J by 7 bases, leaving 16 bases between them. The CDR3: CASSQDMRKLGQPQHF. The CDR3 region has the DNA TGCGCCAGCAGCCAAGATATGAGAAAACTGGGACAGCCCCAGCATTTT.

The genes are TRBV9 and TRBJ2-7; a weak D match, TRBD2 (6 bases). With 7 bases removed from V and 0 bases from J, the gap between germline ends came to 11 bases. This CDR3 region has 13 residues. CDR1 and CDR2 from the germline V gene are SGDLS and YYNGEE. CDR3 region: CASGRGSSYEQYF. DNA for the CDR3: TGTGCCAGCGGACGGGGGAGCTCCTACGAGCAGTACTTC.

The J gene is TRBJ1-1, the V gene TRBV29-1; no clear D gene. The CDR3 extends over 15 amino acids. CDR1 is SQVTM and CDR2 is ANQGSEA in the germline V gene. The V gene lost 4 bases and the J gene lost 0 bases, with 15 bases spanning the gap. The CDR3 DNA reads as TGCAGCGTTGTCGAGAGGTCCGGGATGAACACTGAAGCTTTCTTT. This translates into CSVVERSGMNTEAFF.

In this sample, this clone turned up once. The CDR3 here is CASSQGLAGVLDTQYF. DNA of the CDR3: TGTGCCAGCAGTCAAGGACTAGCGGGAGTTTTAGATACGCAGTATTTT. The genes are TRBV28 and TRBJ2-3, with 13 bases matching TRBD2. The ends lost 5 bases at V and 5 bases at J; junction bases unmatched: 7. CDR1 is MDHEN, CDR2 SYDVKM, per germline. The CDR3 is 16 amino acids.

The chain recombines TRBV6-1 with TRBJ2-1, with unresolved D. The length of the CDR3 is 16 residues. V shed 0 bases and J shed 5 bases, with 14 bases lying between them. CDR1 MNHNS and CDR2 SASEGT come from the germline V gene. The CDR3 loop reads CASSEAVGIGNNEQFF. In DNA form, the CDR3 reads TGTGCCAGCAGTGAAGCGGTGGGAATAGGCAACAATGAGCAGTTCTTC.

The chain is built from TRBV7-6 and TRBJ2-7; a weak D match, TRBD1 (6 bases). Germline-derived CDR1 and CDR2 are SGHVS and FNYEAQ. Between the trimmed V and J ends, which lost 8 bases and 3 bases, there was a span of 14 bases. This CDR3 spans 13 amino acids. CDR3 amino acids: CASQQGPRYEQYF. The CDR3 region has the DNA TGTGCCAGCCAACAGGGTCCCCGCTACGAGCAGTACTTC.

Regarding this clone: This same CDR3 is encoded by further DNA sequences in the sample. This chain links TRBV5-6 with TRBJ1-5; D remains unclear. Germline V gene data show CDR1 as SGHDT and CDR2 as YYEEEE. V was shortened by 4 bases and J by 0 bases, with 8 bases between the two germline ends. CDR3 length equals 14 residues. In DNA form, the CDR3 reads TGTGCCAGCAGCCTTCGATATAGCAATCAGCCCCAGCATTTT. Residues: CASSLRYSNQPQHF.

The chain couples TRBV5-1 to TRBJ2-3; 13 bases align to TRBD2. The CDR3 is 15 residues long. With V trimmed by 2 bases and J by 5 bases, 2 bases remained unmatched. Germline CDR1 is SGHRS and CDR2 is YFSETQ. Here the CDR3 reads CASSLLAGGGDTQYF. CDR3 bases: TGCGCCAGCAGCTTACTAGCGGGAGGGGGAGATACGCAGTATTTT.

As DNA, the CDR3 is TGTGCCAGTAGTCCCGGGACAGGGGGCGGTCAGCCCCAGCATTTT. Translation gives CASSPGTGGGQPQHF. The chain links TRBV19 to TRBJ1-5; 12 nucleotides line up with TRBD1. After removal of 5 bases from V and 6 bases from J, the junction contained 5 bases not matched to a gene. CDR3 size: 15 residues. Germline CDR1 and CDR2: LNHDA and SQIVND (reference sequence).

This clone showed up just a few times. The chain carries TRBV25-1 and TRBJ2-7; tentatively, D is TRBD2 (6 bases). V lost 7 bases to trimming and J lost 1 base, with 14 bases between them. This CDR3 is built from 14 residues. The germline V gene encodes CDR1 MGHDK and CDR2 SYGVNS. The DNA for the CDR3 is TGTGCCAGCAATGCGGGGCCTCCTTCCTACGAGCAGTACTTC. Its protein is CASNAGPPSYEQYF.

The rearrangement uses TRBV4-1 and TRBJ2-7, with 10 bases aligning to TRBD1. V lost 2 bases, J lost 3 bases, and 7 bases stayed unmatched. The CDR3 has 16 amino acids. Germline CDR1 is MGHRA and CDR2 is YSYEKL. The CDR3 DNA is TGCGCCAGCAGCCAACGTGTTCGGGACAGGGGCTACGAGCAGTACTTC. The encoded protein is CASSQRVRDRGYEQYF.

The rearrangement links TRBV25-1 to TRBJ1-5; D is uncertain. With 5 bases removed from V and 5 bases from J, the gap between germline ends came to 13 bases. Germline V CDR1 and CDR2: MGHDK, SYGVNS. The CDR3 is made up of 14 amino acids. The CDR3 sequence is CASSKDATDQPQHF. The DNA of the CDR3 is TGTGCCAGCAGTAAGGACGCCACCGATCAGCCCCAGCATTTT.